A selection of T cell receptor beta chains follows, all from one sample in a study of control samples from healthy donors and cancer patients. Produced via immunoSEQ multiplex PCR; TCRdb's table is partial and in-frame only. The repertoire includes approximately 110,000 clones, 90% to 95% of them detected once, and 7.8% sits in the top ten. Sequencing used blood. Receptors originate from a woman under 30 in good health. Both conserved end residues are part of each CDR3. A D gene is named only where the DNA matches it firmly. Size values are once, few and many counts, or a class for expanded clones, and some rows have none.

cdr3_nt cdr3_aa j_call clone_size v_call d_call
TGCAGCGTTCTTCCCGAACTACAGGAGGGCTCTAACTATGGCTACACCTTC CSVLPELQEGSNYGYTF TRBJ1-2 - TRBV29-1 -
TGTGCCAGCAGGCTCAACACCGGGGAGCTGTTTTTT CASRLNTGELFF TRBJ2-2 few TRBV25-1 -
TGTGCCAGCAGCTCCGGCCCCCGGACAGGGGGCGCGACCCAGCATTTT CASSSGPRTGGATQHF TRBJ1-5 - TRBV7-2 TRBD1
TGTGCCAGCAGCCCGGTCGGGGGCTCCTACAATGAGCAGTTCTTC CASSPVGGSYNEQFF TRBJ2-1 - TRBV7-8 -
TGTGCCAGTACCCCGAGGGCTAACACCGGGGAGCTGTTTTTT CASTPRANTGELFF TRBJ2-2 - TRBV19 -
TGTGCCAGCAGCGCCGGGGGGGAGACCCAGTACTTC CASSAGGETQYF TRBJ2-5 - TRBV9 TRBD2
TGTGCCAGCTCACCACAGGCCTCTGGAAACACCATATATTTT CASSPQASGNTIYF TRBJ1-3 - TRBV18 -
TGTGCCACCAGCAGAGAGCACAGGGGTCCCTACGAGCAGTACTTC CATSREHRGPYEQYF TRBJ2-7 - TRBV15 TRBD1
TGTGCCATCAGTGAGGCAGCCCTCTATGGCTACACCTTC CAISEAALYGYTF TRBJ1-2 - TRBV10-3 -
TGTGCCAGCAGTCCCGGAGTGGGGAGTTACGAGCAGTACTTC CASSPGVGSYEQYF TRBJ2-7 - TRBV6-6 -
TGCAGTGCTAGTTTCCCCAACAGGGCCTACGAGCAGTACTTC CSASFPNRAYEQYF TRBJ2-7 - TRBV20-1 -
TGCAGTGCTAGTCCCCCGGTGGGTTACAATGAGCAGTTCTTC CSASPPVGYNEQFF TRBJ2-1 - TRBV20-1 -
TGTGCCACCAGTGATTGGGATACGCAGTATTTT CATSDWDTQYF TRBJ2-3 - TRBV24-1 -
TGTGCCACCAGTGACACTAACAGGGCTGAAGCTTTCTTT CATSDTNRAEAFF TRBJ1-1 - TRBV24-1 -
TGTGCCAGTAGTACAGGACTTTTGACCGGGGAGCTGTTTTTT CASSTGLLTGELFF TRBJ2-2 - TRBV19 -
TGTGCCAGCAGCGCTCCGACTAGCGGGAGGACCGGGGAGCTGTTTTTT CASSAPTSGRTGELFF TRBJ2-2 - TRBV9 TRBD2
TGTGCCAGCAGCTCATCCCTGAATGCCTACGAGCAGTACTTC CASSSSLNAYEQYF TRBJ2-7 - TRBV7-2 -
TGTGCCAGCTCGTCGTCGCCCAGGGTGCGGAACACTGAAGCTTTCTTT CASSSSPRVRNTEAFF TRBJ1-1 - TRBV3-1/TRBV3-2 -
TGTGCCAGCAGTTTCGAGAGCTCCTACAATGAGCAGTTCTTC CASSFESSYNEQFF TRBJ2-1 few TRBV28 -
TGTGCCAGTCAGTTGACGGGGAATACAAACTATGGCTACACCTTC CASQLTGNTNYGYTF TRBJ1-2 - TRBV19 -
TGTGCCAGCAGTACCATGGACAGGGGGGCAGTAAGAGCTAACTATGGCTACACCTTC CASSTMDRGAVRANYGYTF TRBJ1-2 - TRBV27 TRBD1
TGCAGCGACCCGAGGGGGACCAATGAGCAGTTCTTC CSDPRGTNEQFF TRBJ2-1 once TRBV29-1 -
TGTGCCAGCACTGGAGGCGGAATTATCTATGGCTACACCTTC CASTGGGIIYGYTF TRBJ1-2 - TRBV28 -
TGTGCCACCAGTGATGGGGGCGTCAATCAGCCCCAGCATTTT CATSDGGVNQPQHF TRBJ1-5 - TRBV24-1 -
TGTGCCAGCAGTGTACGCAAGTCTGGAAACACCATATATTTT CASSVRKSGNTIYF TRBJ1-3 - TRBV2 -
TGTGCCAGCAGTCCTCTTCGGGGGGGCAAGTTCGCCGGGGAGCTGTTTTTT CASSPLRGGKFAGELFF TRBJ2-2 - TRBV28 TRBD2
TGTGCCAGCAGTTTCGAGACCCATCAGCCCCAGCATTTT CASSFETHQPQHF TRBJ1-5 once TRBV28 -
TGTGCCAGCAGCTACAGGGGTCTTGGCTACACCTTC CASSYRGLGYTF TRBJ1-2 - TRBV7-9 TRBD1
TGTGCCTGGAGCCGGGACACCCTCGGTCAGCCCCAGCATTTT CAWSRDTLGQPQHF TRBJ1-5 - TRBV30 -
TGTGCCAGCACCATGGGGGGCGGCACAGATACGCAGTATTTT CASTMGGGTDTQYF TRBJ2-3 - TRBV7-6 -
TGTGCCAGCTCACGCGATAGCGGGGGGCCCTACAATGAGCAGTTCTTC CASSRDSGGPYNEQFF TRBJ2-1 - TRBV18 TRBD2
TGTGCCTGCCCCCGACCCGGGACAGGGAACACCGGGGAGCTGTTTTTT CACPRPGTGNTGELFF TRBJ2-2 - TRBV30 TRBD1
TGTGCCAGCAGCGTAGAATCAGACGGAAACACCATATATTTT CASSVESDGNTIYF TRBJ1-3 - TRBV9 -
TGTGCCAGCAGTTACTTCCCTGGGGTTGGCTACACCTTC CASSYFPGVGYTF TRBJ1-2 - TRBV6-5 -
TGCGCCAGCAGCCAAGGCCGGGTTAACTCCTACAATGAGCAGTTCTTC CASSQGRVNSYNEQFF TRBJ2-1 - TRBV4-1 -
TGTGCCAGCAGTTACGGCTCAAAGAACACTGAAGCTTTCTTT CASSYGSKNTEAFF TRBJ1-1 - TRBV6-5 -
TGCGCCAGCAGCCAAGGACGGGGGGCGGATACGCAGTATTTT CASSQGRGADTQYF TRBJ2-3 - TRBV4-3 -
TGTGCCAGCTCTCGGGTCTTGAACACTGAAGCTTTCTTT CASSRVLNTEAFF TRBJ1-1 - TRBV7-3 -
TGCGCCAGCAGCCAAGGGCCAGGGTTTGTGGGCACAGATACGCAGTATTTT CASSQGPGFVGTDTQYF TRBJ2-3 - TRBV4-3 -
TGTGCCAGTAGTATACAGGACGCGAACACCGGGGAGCTGTTTTTT CASSIQDANTGELFF TRBJ2-2 - TRBV19 -
TGTGCCAGCAGCCAGAATGACGGAGGCCAGGGGGCGGGTGAAAAACTGTTTTTT CASSQNDGGQGAGEKLFF TRBJ1-4 - TRBV3-1/TRBV3-2 TRBD1
TGCGCCAGCAGCCAAGATCCTGTCGCAGGGGCTAGCACAGATACGCAGTATTTT CASSQDPVAGASTDTQYF TRBJ2-3 - TRBV4-3 -
TGTGCCAGCAGGATCTCAGGGCCCGGGGAGCTGTTTTTT CASRISGPGELFF TRBJ2-2 - TRBV28 -
TGTGCCAGCTCACCTGATGTAGGTCAGCCCCAGCATTTT CASSPDVGQPQHF TRBJ1-5 - TRBV18 -
TGTGCCAGCAGCTTAGCGGCTCACAGGGGGCTGACAGATACGCAGTATTTT CASSLAAHRGLTDTQYF TRBJ2-3 - TRBV7-8 TRBD1
TGTGCCACCAGCACTCGGTCTGGCCTTCGCAATGAGCAGTTCTTC CATSTRSGLRNEQFF TRBJ2-1 - TRBV15 -
TGTGCCAGCAGCTTAGACCCCCTAGCGGGAGGTTGGGGAGATACGCAGTATTTT CASSLDPLAGGWGDTQYF TRBJ2-3 - TRBV7-2 TRBD2
TGTGCCAGCTCTAGGACAGCGGGTCAGCCCCAGCATTTT CASSRTAGQPQHF TRBJ1-5 few TRBV18 -
TGTGCCAGCAGTCCCGGACAGGGTAGCTTAGATACGCAGTATTTT CASSPGQGSLDTQYF TRBJ2-3 - TRBV28 TRBD1
TGCGCCAGCAGTGAAAGGCTTGCAGGGACGGGCCTCAATCAGCCCCAGCATTTT CASSERLAGTGLNQPQHF TRBJ1-5 - TRBV10-1 -
TGTGCCAGCACTATGACAGGGGGCGTTACTGAAGCTTTCTTT CASTMTGGVTEAFF TRBJ1-1 - TRBV2 TRBD1
TGTGCCAGCAGTTTAGTGGGATCGGGGCCCCAGCATTTT CASSLVGSGPQHF TRBJ1-5 - TRBV28 -
TGCGCCAGCAGCTTCGGGACAGGGCAAGGCGGGGAGCTGTTTTTT CASSFGTGQGGELFF TRBJ2-2 - TRBV5-1 TRBD1
TGTGCCAGCATGGGCCTAGCGGTCACAGATACGCAGTATTTT CASMGLAVTDTQYF TRBJ2-3 - TRBV2 TRBD2
TGTGCCAGCAGCCAAGGGGGCCTAGCGGGAGCCCGGGAGACCCAGTACTTC CASSQGGLAGARETQYF TRBJ2-5 - TRBV14 TRBD2
TGTGCCAGCAGCTTAGCACTTGACAGGAGAACTAACTATGGCTACACCTTC CASSLALDRRTNYGYTF TRBJ1-2 - TRBV7-2 -
TGTGCCAGCAGCCTCGATCTAGCGGGAGCAGCCTACAATGAGCAGTTCTTC CASSLDLAGAAYNEQFF TRBJ2-1 - TRBV3-1/TRBV3-2 TRBD2
TGCGCCAGCAGCCAAGAGTTGGGGGGCCGTACCGGGGAGCTGTTTTTT CASSQELGGRTGELFF TRBJ2-2 many TRBV4-3 -
TGCGCCAGCAGCCAAGTTGGGACGGGGACCCAGTATTTT CASSQVGTGTQYF TRBJ2-3 - TRBV4-1 -
TGTGCCAGCTCACCTATCAACATCGGGGAAGAGCAGTTCTTC CASSPINIGEEQFF TRBJ2-1 once TRBV18 -